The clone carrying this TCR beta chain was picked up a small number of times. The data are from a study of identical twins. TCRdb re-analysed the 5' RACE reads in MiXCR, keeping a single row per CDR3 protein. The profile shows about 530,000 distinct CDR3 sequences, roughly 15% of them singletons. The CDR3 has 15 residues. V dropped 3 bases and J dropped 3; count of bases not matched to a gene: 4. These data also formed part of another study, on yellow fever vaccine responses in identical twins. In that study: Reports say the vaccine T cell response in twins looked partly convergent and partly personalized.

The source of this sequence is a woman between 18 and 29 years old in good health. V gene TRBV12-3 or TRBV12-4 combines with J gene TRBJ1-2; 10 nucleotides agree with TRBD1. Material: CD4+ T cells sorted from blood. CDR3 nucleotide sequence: TGTGCCAGCAGTTTCGGGGACAGGGGTGACTATGGCTACACCTTC. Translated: CASSFGDRGDYGYTF.